This entry lists 18 T cell receptor beta chains sequenced from one sample in a study of blood T cell repertoires in COVID-19. Profiling relied on immunoSEQ multiplex PCR, and the TCRdb table lists in-frame clones only, not all of them. The sample has some 200,000 clones, around 84% seen once. The sequenced sample was peripheral blood. These receptor sequences come from a man aged 25 to 45 with active or convalescent COVID-19.

This rearrangement joins TRBV18 to TRBJ2-3, with 7 bases identical to TRBD1. Germline trimming cut 3 bases from V and 2 bases from J; bases unmatched to any gene: 2. CDR1 is KGHSH and CDR2 is LQKENI in the germline V gene. This CDR3 has 14 amino acids. In DNA form, the CDR3 reads TGTGCCAGCTCACCCGGACAGGACACAGATACGCAGTATTTT. It yields the protein CASSPGQDTDTQYF.

V gene TRBV4-1 combines with J gene TRBJ2-7, with 10 bases aligning to TRBD2. Trimming cost V 4 bases and J 4 bases; bases outside gene matches: 4. The CDR3 is made up of 14 amino acids. The germline gives CDR1 MGHRA, CDR2 YSYEKL. The CDR3 protein is CASSPQREGYEQYF. The CDR3 nucleotides read TGCGCCAGCAGCCCCCAGCGGGAGGGGTACGAGCAGTACTTC.

The rearrangement joins TRBV7-8 to TRBJ2-5; possible D gene TRBD2, 6 bases. The CDR3 length is 15 residues. In germline, CDR1 is SGHVS, CDR2 FQNEAQ. Deletions cut 5 bases from V and 5 bases from J, with 18 bases between. The chain's CDR3 is CASSPGRGRRETQYF. Written as DNA, the CDR3 is TGTGCCAGCAGCCCGGGGCGGGGCAGGAGGGAGACCCAGTACTTC.

This clone was seen a handful of times. V is TRBV24-1 and J is TRBJ1-1, with 8 bases lining up with TRBD1. Per germline, CDR1 KGHDR and CDR2 SFDVKD. The V and J ends lost 3 bases and 11 bases, in that order; junction bases with no gene match: 7. The CDR3 has 13 amino acids. CDR3 nucleotides: TGTGCCACCAGTGATGACAGGGGCCTTAAGGCTTTCTTT. Its translation: CATSDDRGLKAFF.

The chain has TRBV9 and TRBJ1-1, with 9 bases identical to TRBD1. Germline CDR1 is SGDLS and CDR2 is YYNGEE. Trimming took 2 bases from V and 0 from J; bases not matched to a gene: 11. The CDR3 length is 18 residues. The CDR3 loop is CASSVPGQGGIMNTEAFF. The CDR3 nucleotides read TGTGCCAGCAGCGTGCCGGGACAGGGAGGTATCATGAACACTGAAGCTTTCTTT.

The J gene is TRBJ1-2, the V gene TRBV7-9; 9 nucleotides agree with TRBD1. V was clipped by 0 bases and J by 3 bases; unmatched bases: 5. The CDR3 is 16 residues long. Germline values: CDR1 SEHNR, CDR2 FQNEAQ (reference sequence). CDR3 in amino acids: CASSLATGGKDYGYTF. The CDR3 bases are TGTGCCAGCAGCTTAGCGACAGGGGGTAAAGACTATGGCTACACCTTC.

The chain combines TRBV6-2 or TRBV6-3 with TRBJ2-5; D is unclear. The CDR3 runs 12 residues. Germline V gene sequence: CDR1 MNHEY, CDR2 SVGEGT. Trimming took off 5 bases at V and 5 bases at J, with 9 bases between the two ends. CDR3 residues: CASSTAGETQYF. CDR3 DNA sequence: TGTGCCAGCAGTACCGCCGGGGAGACCCAGTACTTC.

V usage is TRBV2 and J usage is TRBJ2-2; 9 bases fit TRBD1. Germline V gene sequence: CDR1 SNHLY, CDR2 FYNNEI. Trimming at V came to 5 bases and at J to 2 bases, leaving 3 bases not matched to a gene. The CDR3 consists of 15 residues. DNA for the CDR3: TGTGCCAGCAGTTGGACAGGGGATAACACCGGGGAGCTGTTTTTT. It specifies CASSWTGDNTGELFF. The entire variable domain, with the rest obtained from reference TRBV2 and TRBJ2-2, is as follows: EPEVTQTPSHQVTQMGQEVILRCVPISNHLYFYWYRQILGQKVEFLVSFYNNEISEKSEIFDDQFSVERPDGSNFTLKIRSTKLEDSAMYFCASSWTGDNTGELFFGEGSRLTVL.

CDR3 in amino acids: CATEEGLPSGNTIYF. CDR3 nucleotide sequence: TGTGCCACGGAGGAGGGGCTACCCTCTGGAAACACCATATATTTT. The chain links TRBV28 to TRBJ1-3, with D possibly being TRBD1 (5 bases). V was cut by 10 bases and J by 0 bases, with 16 bases left in between. CDR3 size: 15 residues. Germline V gene lookup returns CDR1 MDHEN and CDR2 SYDVKM.

The genes are TRBV14 and TRBJ1-1; tentative D call: TRBD1 (5 bases). The CDR3 runs 13 residues. Looked up from germline, CDR1 is SGHDN and CDR2 is FVKESK. Trimming removed 5 bases at V and 0 bases at J, with 7 bases between. The chain's CDR3 is CASSSGLNTEAFF. The CDR3 DNA follows: TGTGCCAGCAGCTCAGGGTTGAACACTGAAGCTTTCTTT.

The chain employs TRBV28 and TRBJ1-2; 8 bases match TRBD1. Unmatched junction bases numbered 8, after V lost 4 bases and J lost 7 bases. The germline V gene encodes CDR1 MDHEN and CDR2 SYDVKM. There are 14 residues in the CDR3. In nucleotides, the CDR3 is TGTGCCAGCAGTTCGGGACAGGACCCGGGTGGCTACACCTTC. The encoded protein is CASSSGQDPGGYTF.

The V and J genes are TRBV6-1 and TRBJ1-5; D is ambiguous. The CDR3 runs 16 residues. Germline V gene lookup returns CDR1 MNHNS and CDR2 SASEGT. V was trimmed by 2 bases and J by 2 bases, leaving 13 bases between them. DNA for the CDR3: TGTGCCAGCAGTGAAAGGCGGCCGCTCGGCAATCAGCCCCAGCATTTT. Translating gives CASSERRPLGNQPQHF.

V usage is TRBV6-5 and J usage is TRBJ1-5; D call uncertain. Germline-derived CDR1 and CDR2 are MNHEY and SVGAGI. CDR3 length: 15 residues. Trimming took 5 bases from V and 0 from J, leaving 11 bases between them. CDR3 loop: CASSRGSSSNQPQHF. DNA of the CDR3: TGTGCCAGCAGTAGAGGGAGTAGTAGCAATCAGCCCCAGCATTTT.

This clone occurred once. This sequence joins TRBV3-1 (or the pseudogene TRBV3-2) and TRBJ2-2, with TRBD2 matching 8 bases. The CDR3 consists of 15 residues. In germline, CDR1 is LGHDT, CDR2 YNNKEL (reference sequence). V lost 1 base and J lost 6; bases outside the gene matches: 4. DNA for the CDR3: TGTGCCAGCAGCCAAGCGGGAGGGCTGGCCGGGGAGCTGTTTTTT. Translated: CASSQAGGLAGELFF.

The rearrangement joins TRBV7-8 to TRBJ2-7; TRBD1 matches at 8 bases. CDR3 length: 15 residues. V lost 0 bases and J lost 3; bases outside the gene matches: 4. In germline, CDR1 is SGHVS, CDR2 FQNEAQ. As DNA, the CDR3 is TGTGCCAGCAGCTTAGCGTCAACAGGGGGCTACGAGCAGTACGTC. This gives the protein CASSLASTGGYEQYV.

The chain combines TRBV6-5 with TRBJ2-5; 9 bases match TRBD2. The V segment lost 0 bases and the J segment 5 bases; nucleotides outside the gene matches: 7. Per the germline V gene, CDR1 is MNHEY and CDR2 is SVGAGI. The CDR3 is made up of 16 amino acids. CDR3 sequence (DNA): TGTGCCAGCAGTTACTCAATAGCGGGGGCCCGCGAGACCCAGTACTTC. As protein: CASSYSIAGARETQYF.

This clone was observed a few times. J is TRBJ1-2 and V is TRBV7-2, with TRBD1 as a possible D gene (6 bases). Trimming took 4 bases from V and 4 from J, leaving 10 bases between them. From germline, CDR1 is SGHTA and CDR2 FQGNSA. The length of the CDR3 is 13 residues. CDR3 sequence (DNA): TGTGCCAGCAGCTCCAGGGGAAGCTATGGCTACACCTTC. Translated: CASSSRGSYGYTF.

The V call is TRBV9, the J call TRBJ1-3; unclear D gene. Germline CDR1 and CDR2: SGDLS and YYNGEE. V was pared by 2 bases and J by 4 bases, with 4 bases between. The CDR3 is made up of 12 amino acids. CDR3 sequence reads: CASSVEGNTIYF. Here the CDR3 DNA reads TGTGCCAGCAGCGTCGAGGGAAACACCATATATTTT.